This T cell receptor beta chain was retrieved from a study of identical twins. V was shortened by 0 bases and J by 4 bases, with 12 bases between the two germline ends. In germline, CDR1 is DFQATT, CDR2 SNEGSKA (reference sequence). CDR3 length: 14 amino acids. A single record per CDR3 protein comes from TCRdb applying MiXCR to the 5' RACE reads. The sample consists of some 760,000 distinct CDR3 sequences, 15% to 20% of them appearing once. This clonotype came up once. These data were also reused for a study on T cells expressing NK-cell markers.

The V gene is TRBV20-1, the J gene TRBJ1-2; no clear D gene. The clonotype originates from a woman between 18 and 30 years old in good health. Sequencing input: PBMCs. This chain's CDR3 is CSARDYRSSYGYTF. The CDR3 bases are TGCAGTGCTAGAGATTATCGATCTTCCTATGGCTACACCTTC.